The text below deals with one T cell receptor beta chain. Its antigen specificity is not known. Per-base quality was not reported, and no clone a single base away is much larger than it. This entry comes from a study of glioma-infiltrating T cells after dendritic cell vaccination listed by TCRdb under 2016. With respect to the entire study: A cohort of 15 or so glioblastoma patients from Phase I and II dendritic cell vaccination trials was included, of whom 9 were newly diagnosed and 6 had recurrent disease. Autologous tumor lysate-pulsed dendritic cell vaccination was administered to the patients between the early 2000s and the early 2010s. To make the vaccine, monocyte-derived dendritic cells were cultured for roughly seven days with IL-4 and GM-CSF and then pulsed overnight with autologous tumor lysate. Deep sequencing of TCR beta CDR3 regions was used to quantify tumor-infiltrating lymphocyte content and compare tumor and blood repertoires in dendritic cell-vaccinated glioblastoma patients. Patients received three intradermal dendritic cell vaccine injections at biweekly intervals in the arm below the axilla. Survival after dendritic cell vaccination was correlated with TCR sequencing metrics such as TIL content and the overlap between tumor and blood repertoires.

TCRB CDR3 regions were amplified from 1.5 to 2 ug genomic DNA, or all available DNA if less, using the immunoSEQ assay. The multiplex PCR relied on 60 forward primers for TCR V beta segments and 13 reverse primers for J beta segments. To estimate reads per starting template, synthetic control templates were spiked into each sample at limiting dilution. The Illumina HiSeq System generated sequencing reads of 87 bp. In the paper's pipeline: PCR and sequencing errors were removed by a nearest neighbor algorithm that merged closely related sequences. TCR overlap was defined as the percentage of unique tumor TCR beta sequences that were also found in the peripheral blood of the same patient. TCRdb stores this immuneACCESS table with in-frame sequences only. Part of the clones is absent; in the studies checked, under half of the shortfall reflects unresolved V genes, and no reason is known for the rest. V, J and clone size are taken as reported in that table, and D and trimming were inferred from the DNA itself. The sample table shows about 73,000 clones, and roughly 87% are seen once. The ten top clones hold 2.1% of the sample.

Broader findings and caveats from the paper: The cohort was small and heterogeneous, only a few patients had full blood and tumor sets, and even fewer had initial-recurrent tumor pairs. After dendritic cell vaccination, a higher estimated pretreatment TIL content predicted longer time to progression and longer overall survival. The three-group TCR overlap response model was characterized as speculative, and prospective validation of the model was stated to be required. TCR clonality showed no direct relationship with survival, which suggests that a diverse polyclonal response may be important.

Selection of patients required sufficient residual fresh-frozen tumor tissue and over two years of available survival data. None of the glioblastoma patients carried an isocitrate dehydrogenase mutation, although molecular status otherwise varied. PBMC collection took place before vaccination, two weeks after the third vaccination, and at tumor progression if progression occurred. The Qiagen DNeasy Blood extraction Kit was used to extract genomic DNA. Trimming costs V 11 bases and J 2 bases, and their ends lie 15 bases apart. There are 13 amino acids in the CDR3, from cysteine to phenylalanine inclusive. Kept here is only the CDR3 DNA, which spans 39 bases and is read in frame from base 1. CDR1 and CDR2, per the germline V gene, are MNHNS and SASEGT.

This TCR came from a human donor with glioblastoma. The chain employs TRBV6-1 and TRBJ1-2, with no reliable assignment of the D segment. The material was blood, obtained before dendritic cell vaccination. For the CDR3, the sequence is CACTLGVNYGYTF. Read as DNA, the sequence is TGTGCCTGTACACTGGGAGTGAACTATGGCTACACCTTC.